The clone carrying this TCR beta chain appeared once. Clones were read by immunoSEQ multiplex PCR, and TCRdb kept only the in-frame ones, dropping some. The profile shows approximately 220,000 clones, over 85% of them singletons. Individuals drawn from approximately 22 US areas were roughly 18 to 95 years old. The study assigned cohorts using participant-reported clinical history. The V gene's germline CDR1 is DFQATT and CDR2 SNEGSKA (reference sequence). This CDR3 contains 10 residues. Trimming pared 7 bases from V and 11 bases from J, leaving 14 bases between. The data are from a study of blood T cell repertoires in COVID-19.

This sequence originates from a woman under 40 with acute COVID-19. Sequencing was carried out using PBMCs or T cells enriched from blood (not recorded which). J is TRBJ1-1 and V is TRBV20-1, with a possible D match to TRBD1 (5 bases). The CDR3 loop reads CSVAQGDAFF. CDR3 in DNA: TGCAGTGTTGCCCAGGGTGACGCTTTCTTT.